What follows describes a single T cell receptor beta chain. This sample was included in a study of cytomegalovirus exposure and HLA in healthy donors. The CDR3 consists of 13 residues. The V end was cut by 5 bases, the J end by 11 bases, with 17 bases between. CDR1 is SNHLY, CDR2 FYNNEI, per germline. Sequencing used immunoSEQ multiplex PCR; TCRdb keeps in-frame clones, though not all of them. Of 120,000 to 150,000 clones in the sample, just over 90% were seen once. This chain uses TRBV2 with TRBJ2-3; D may be TRBD1 (5 bases). The specimen was PBMCs. The sequence derives from a man aged 18 to 30 in good health and CMV-seronegative. CDR3: CASSTLGVFQQYF. The DNA for the CDR3 is TGTGCCAGCAGTACCCTAGGGGTTTTTCAGCAGTATTTT.